This T cell receptor beta chain derives from a study of PD-1 blockade in classical Hodgkin lymphoma. Study-level results: Healthy donors reportedly exceeded newly diagnosed patients in baseline TCR diversity. Sources of repertoire differences remain undefined, possibly disease activity or prior therapy.

The CDR3 contains 14 residues. Per the germline V gene, CDR1 is ENHRY and CDR2 is SYGVKD. V was clipped by 10 bases and J by 7 bases; unmatched bases: 7. Time point defined: newly diagnosed, previously untreated cHL patient sample. Magnetic negative selection of thawed PBMCs was the method by which CD4+ T cells were purified. For comparison, PBMCs from newly diagnosed, untreated classical Hodgkin lymphoma were used. For this clone: Its antigen is currently unknown.

TCRdb's copy holds only in-frame clones and misses some; the assay was immunoSEQ multiplex PCR. The sample lists roughly 30,000 clones; approximately 90% were seen once. Sequencing was performed on CD4+ T cells from blood. The rearrangement links TRBV10-3 to TRBJ2-1; TRBD2 agrees at 13 bases. This clonotype originated in a human donor with classical Hodgkin lymphoma. The CDR3 region is CATLGLAGVNEQFF. The DNA for the CDR3 is TGTGCCACGCTCGGACTAGCGGGAGTGAATGAGCAGTTCTTC.